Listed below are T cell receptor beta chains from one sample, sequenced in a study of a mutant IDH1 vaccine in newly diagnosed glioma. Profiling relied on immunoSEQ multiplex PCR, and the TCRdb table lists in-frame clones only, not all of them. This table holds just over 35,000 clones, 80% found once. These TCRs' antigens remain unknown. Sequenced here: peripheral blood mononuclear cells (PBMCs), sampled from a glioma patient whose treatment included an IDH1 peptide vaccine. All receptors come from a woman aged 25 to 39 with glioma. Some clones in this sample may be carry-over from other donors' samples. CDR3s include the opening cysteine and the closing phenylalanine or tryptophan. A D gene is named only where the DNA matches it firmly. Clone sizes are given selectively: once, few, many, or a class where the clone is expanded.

CASSYGQGSTEAFF,TGTGCCAGCAGCTACGGACAGGGAAGCACTGAAGCTTTCTTT,TRBV7-2,TRBJ1-1,TRBD1,.
CASSLAGTEANYGYTF,TGTGCCAGCAGCTTAGCGGGGACGGAGGCCAACTATGGCTACACCTTC,TRBV13,TRBJ1-2,.,.
CASSLSPGAGGYTF,TGTGCCAGCAGCTTGAGTCCAGGGGCGGGTGGCTACACCTTC,TRBV7-2,TRBJ1-2,.,.
CAWNLGRGNTIYF,TGTGCCTGGAACCTCGGGCGTGGAAACACCATATATTTT,TRBV30,TRBJ1-3,.,.
CASTTRDSYEQYF,TGTGCCAGCACTACCCGGGACTCCTACGAGCAGTACTTC,TRBV2,TRBJ2-7,.,.
CASSENRLRAFF,TGTGCCAGCAGTGAAAACAGGTTACGAGCTTTCTTT,TRBV6-1,TRBJ1-1,.,.
CASRLPKGIDEKLFF,TGTGCCAGCAGACTGCCCAAGGGTATCGATGAAAAACTGTTTTTT,TRBV6-6,TRBJ1-4,.,.
CASSILYGGTEAFF,TGTGCCAGCAGCATCCTCTATGGTGGGACTGAAGCTTTCTTT,TRBV27,TRBJ1-1,.,.
CASSYPSGRTYEQYF,TGTGCCAGCAGTTACCCTAGCGGGAGGACCTACGAGCAGTACTTC,TRBV6-5,TRBJ2-7,TRBD2,.
CASSPDSSGNTIYF,TGTGCCAGCAGCCCCGACAGTTCGGGAAACACCATATATTTT,TRBV5-4,TRBJ1-3,.,.
CASSQDTGADRNYGYTF,TGCGCCAGCAGCCAAGACACAGGGGCCGACAGAAACTATGGCTACACCTTC,TRBV4-1,TRBJ1-2,TRBD1,.
CASSQDPWQGVYNEQFF,TGTGCCAGCAGCCAAGATCCGTGGCAGGGGGTCTACAATGAGCAGTTCTTC,TRBV14,TRBJ2-1,TRBD1,once
CASSVAGRKQYF,TGTGCCAGCAGCGTAGCTGGGAGGAAGCAGTATTTT,TRBV9,TRBJ2-3,.,.
CASSSPSRGRIGEQFF,TGTGCCAGCAGTTCTCCTTCTAGAGGGCGCATCGGTGAGCAGTTCTTC,TRBV6-5,TRBJ2-1,.,.
CASSWVGSAHNEQFF,TGTGCCAGCAGCTGGGTCGGGAGTGCCCACAATGAGCAGTTCTTC,TRBV7-2,TRBJ2-1,.,medium-sized
CASSEGTSDTGELFF,TGCGCCAGCAGTGAAGGAACTAGCGACACCGGGGAGCTGTTTTTT,TRBV10-1,TRBJ2-2,TRBD2,few
CASSLTASGWTEAFF,TGTGCCAGCAGCCTGACAGCCTCAGGTTGGACTGAAGCTTTCTTT,TRBV5-4,TRBJ1-1,.,.
CASSLRGLQPQHF,TGTGCCAGCAGCCTTCGTGGCCTTCAGCCCCAGCATTTT,TRBV11-2,TRBJ1-5,.,few
CASSPNPGQGAAGANVLTF,TGTGCCAGCAGCCCCAATCCGGGACAGGGGGCTGCTGGGGCCAACGTCCTGACTTTC,TRBV2,TRBJ2-6,TRBD1,.
CASSFPRGVLAYEQYF,TGTGCCAGCAGCTTCCCCCGGGGCGTCTTGGCCTACGAGCAGTACTTC,TRBV5-6,TRBJ2-7,.,.
CASSLTASDTEAFF,TGTGCCAGCAGTCTTACAGCCTCGGACACTGAAGCTTTCTTT,TRBV6-6,TRBJ1-1,.,.
CASSFNNRYRANTEAFF,TGTGCCAGCAGCTTCAATAACAGGTACAGGGCGAACACTGAAGCTTTCTTT,TRBV7-2,TRBJ1-1,.,.
CASSLALAGGSSYEQYF,TGTGCCAGCAGCTTGGCCCTAGCGGGAGGGAGCTCCTACGAGCAGTACTTC,TRBV5-6,TRBJ2-7,TRBD2,.